The entry below gives a single T cell receptor (beta chain) sequence along with its context. Its antigen is not identified. After removal of 6 bases from V and 0 bases from J, the junction contained 8 bases not matched to a gene. CDR3 length: 17 amino acids. Germline V CDR1 and CDR2: MNHEY, SVGEGT. The data were taken from a study of identical twins. Study results and caveats: Excess sharing between twins was weaker in beta out-of-frame sequences.

Each CDR3 protein gets one entry after TCRdb re-called the 5' RACE reads with MiXCR. The sample shows hundreds of thousands of distinct CDR3 sequences, approximately 13% of them seen only once. The same sample was also studied in work on yellow fever vaccine responses in identical twins. That study adds: In identical twins, vaccine T cell responses appeared partly shared and partly individual.

The sequenced sample consisted of PBMCs. V is TRBV6-2 or TRBV6-3 and J is TRBJ2-1; 10 positions agree with TRBD2. This TCR was sampled from a woman aged 18-35 years in good health. CDR3 nucleotides: TGTGCCAGCAGCTTACTAGCGGGGCATAGCTCCTACAATGAGCAGTTCTTC. Its protein product is CASSLLAGHSSYNEQFF.